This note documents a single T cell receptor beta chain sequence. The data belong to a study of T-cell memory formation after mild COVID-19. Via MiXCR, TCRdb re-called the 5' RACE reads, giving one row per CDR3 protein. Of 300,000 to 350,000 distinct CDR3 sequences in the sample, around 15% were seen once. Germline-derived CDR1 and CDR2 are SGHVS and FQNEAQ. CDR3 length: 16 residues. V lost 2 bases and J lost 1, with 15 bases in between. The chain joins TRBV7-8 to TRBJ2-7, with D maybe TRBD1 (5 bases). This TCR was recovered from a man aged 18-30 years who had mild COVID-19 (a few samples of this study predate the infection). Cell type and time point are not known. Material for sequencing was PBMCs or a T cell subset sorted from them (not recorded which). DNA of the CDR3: TGTGCCAGCAGCTTACCGGCAGGGCGGTTATCCTACGAGCAGTACTTC. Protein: CASSLPAGRLSYEQYF.